This note documents a single T cell receptor beta chain sequence. The data belong to a study of blood T cell repertoires in COVID-19. Study-wide context: Samples representing acute and convalescent COVID-19 were sourced from the United States, Italy and Spain. T cells, B-cell-depleted T cells, or PBMCs provided the cDNA or gDNA that served as material.

With V trimmed by 4 bases and J by 4 bases, 5 bases remained unmatched. Germline loops: CDR1 GTSNPN, CDR2 SVGIG (reference sequence). This CDR3 contains 15 residues. In the original processing: Amplification with reference gene primers provided the estimates of nucleated cell counts. The protocol was immunoSEQ multiplex PCR, while the TCRdb copy is restricted to in-frame clones and leaves out a portion. The DNA gave D and trimming, while V, J and clone size come from that table. The table lists 65,000 or so clones, roughly 80% of them singletons. Material: peripheral blood. This rearrangement joins TRBV30 to TRBJ2-2; 11 bases match TRBD1. This clonotype was sampled from a human donor in a cohort sampled during active COVID-19. Here the CDR3 reads CAWIRTGGITGELFF. As DNA, the CDR3 is TGTGCCTGGATTCGGACAGGGGGCATCACCGGGGAGCTGTTTTTT.